This is a list of T cell receptor beta chains from one sample in a study of T cell repertoires in cytomegalovirus infection. MiXCR, applied by TCRdb to the reads, yields one record per CDR3 protein. The data show roughly 180,000 distinct CDR3 sequences, about a sixth seen once. Specimen: CD8+ T cells from PBMCs. These receptors were obtained from a human donor in good health (CMV status not recorded). Some clones in this sample may be carry-over from other donors' samples. Both conserved end residues are part of each CDR3. The order of the fields is J gene, V gene, D gene, clone size, CDR3 protein, CDR3 DNA. A D gene is named only where the DNA matches it firmly. The listing skips clone size in some rows; elsewhere it reads once, few, many or a size class.

>TRBJ2-7|TRBV12-3/TRBV12-4|NA|NA
CASRPEGAYEQYF
TGTGCCAGCAGGCCCGAGGGAGCCTACGAGCAGTACTTC
>TRBJ1-5|TRBV20-1|NA|NA
CSAGGDSNQPQHF
TGCAGTGCTGGCGGGGACAGCAATCAGCCCCAGCATTTT
>TRBJ2-4|TRBV6-5|NA|NA
CASSSWEFLNIQYF
TGTGCCAGCAGTTCTTGGGAGTTCCTAAACATTCAGTACTTC
>TRBJ2-2|TRBV6-2/TRBV6-3|TRBD1|NA
CASSPGTGRYANTGELFF
TGTGCCAGCAGTCCCGGGACAGGGCGATACGCGAACACCGGGGAGCTGTTTTTT
>TRBJ2-3|TRBV7-2|TRBD1|many
CASSLNRGASTDTQYF
TGTGCCAGCAGCTTAAACAGGGGTGCTAGCACAGATACGCAGTATTTT
>TRBJ2-2|TRBV6-5|TRBD1|NA
CASLGDRPYTGELFF
TGTGCCAGCCTCGGGGACAGGCCATACACCGGGGAGCTGTTTTTT
>TRBJ1-2|TRBV20-1|NA|NA
CSGTGTDNLDYGYTF
TGCAGTGGAACTGGGACTGATAACTTAGACTATGGCTACACCTTC
>TRBJ2-1|TRBV28|NA|NA
CDSREAGGLYNEQFF
TGTGACAGCAGAGAAGCCGGGGGCCTCTACAATGAGCAGTTCTTC
>TRBJ2-7|TRBV6-2/TRBV6-3|NA|NA
CASSYLAGNSYEQYF
TGTGCCAGCAGTTACTTGGCCGGGAATTCCTACGAGCAGTACTTC
>TRBJ2-7|TRBV7-8|NA|many
CASSLRPGRHEQYF
TGTGCCAGCAGCTTAAGGCCAGGGAGGCACGAGCAGTACTTC
>TRBJ2-7|TRBV7-6|NA|NA
CASSSFITGNYEQYF
TGTGCCAGCAGCTCCTTCATTACAGGGAACTACGAGCAGTACTTC
>TRBJ2-2|TRBV14|TRBD1|NA
CASTPDRGHNTGELFF
TGTGCCAGCACCCCCGACAGGGGCCATAACACCGGGGAGCTGTTTTTT
>TRBJ1-4|TRBV12-3/TRBV12-4|NA|NA
CASSSQRGAGEKLFF
TGTGCCAGCAGTTCGCAGAGAGGGGCGGGTGAAAAACTGTTTTTT
>TRBJ1-1|TRBV29-1|NA|NA
CSALFDHLEAFF
TGCAGCGCCCTTTTTGACCACCTTGAAGCTTTCTTT
>TRBJ1-1|TRBV6-2/TRBV6-3|NA|NA
CASSYWGDGTEAFF
TGTGCCAGCAGTTACTGGGGGGATGGGACTGAAGCTTTCTTT
>TRBJ1-4|TRBV28|TRBD1|few
CASSGEDRGRANEKLFF
TGTGCCAGCAGTGGGGAGGACAGGGGGCGAGCTAATGAAAAACTGTTTTTT